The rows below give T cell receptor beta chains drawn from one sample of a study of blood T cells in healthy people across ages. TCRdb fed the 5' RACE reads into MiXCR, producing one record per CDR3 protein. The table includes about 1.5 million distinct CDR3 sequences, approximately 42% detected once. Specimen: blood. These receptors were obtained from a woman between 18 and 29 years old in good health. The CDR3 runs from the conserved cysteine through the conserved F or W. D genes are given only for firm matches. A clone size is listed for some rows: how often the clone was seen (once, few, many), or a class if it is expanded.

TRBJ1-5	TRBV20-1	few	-	TGCAGTGCTGTTCACAGAGACCAGCCCCAGCATTTT	CSAVHRDQPQHF
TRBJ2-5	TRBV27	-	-	TGTGCCAGCAGTAGCTCCCAGTTGGCCTTACAAGAGACCCAGTACTTC	CASSSSQLALQETQYF
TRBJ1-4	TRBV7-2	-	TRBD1	TGTGCCAGCAGCTCACAGGGACAGACGGGTAAACTGTTTTTT	CASSSQGQTGKLFF
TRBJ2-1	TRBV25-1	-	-	TGTGCCTGCGCCAAGGTCGGGGGCTTAGAGCAGTTCTTC	CACAKVGGLEQFF
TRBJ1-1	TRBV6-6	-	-	TGTGCCAGCAGTGACGAGGTTGGCACTGAAGCTTTCTTT	CASSDEVGTEAFF
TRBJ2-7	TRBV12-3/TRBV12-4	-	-	TGTGCCAGCAGTTTGAATTCCGGGTTTGGGTCCTACAATGAGCAGTACTTC	CASSLNSGFGSYNEQYF
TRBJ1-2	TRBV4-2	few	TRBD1	TGTGCCAGCAGCCAAAACGCCCCATTTGGGCAGGGGGCATCACCTAACTATGGCTACACCTTC	CASSQNAPFGQGASPNYGYTF
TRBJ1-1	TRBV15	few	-	TGTGCCACCAGCAGAGATAGGGGTTTCACTGAAGCTTTCTTT	CATSRDRGFTEAFF
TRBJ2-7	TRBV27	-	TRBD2	TGTGCCAGCAGTGCCATAGCGGGCCTCAGCTCCTACGAGCAGTACTTC	CASSAIAGLSSYEQYF
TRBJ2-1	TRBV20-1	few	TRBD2	TGCAGTGCTAGCCGTAGCGGGGGGCTTGAGCAGTTCTTC	CSASRSGGLEQFF
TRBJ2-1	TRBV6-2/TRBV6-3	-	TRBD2	TGTGCCAGCAGTTACGGCGGCGGGAGGGCCGGCTATGAGCAGTTCTTC	CASSYGGGRAGYEQFF
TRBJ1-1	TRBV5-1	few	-	TGCGCCAGCAGCACCCTCCCGGGTCACAACGCTGAAGCTTTCTTT	CASSTLPGHNAEAFF
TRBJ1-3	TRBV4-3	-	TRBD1	TGCGCCAGCAGCCAGACAGGGTCCCTCGGGATCTTTGGAAACACCATATATTTT	CASSQTGSLGIFGNTIYF
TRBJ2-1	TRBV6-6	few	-	TGTGCCAGCAGTTCTCGGGGTAAGAATGAGCAGTTCTTC	CASSSRGKNEQFF
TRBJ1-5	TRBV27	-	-	TGTGCCAGCAGTGTAACAGACCAGGTTCAGCCCCAGCATTTT	CASSVTDQVQPQHF
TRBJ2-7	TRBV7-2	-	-	TGTGCCAGCAGCCGAGGGGGTTCCCCCTACGAGCAGTACTTC	CASSRGGSPYEQYF
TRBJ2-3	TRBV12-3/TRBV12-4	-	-	TGTGCCAGCAGCCAGTTTCGGGAGAGGACAGATACGCAGTATTTT	CASSQFRERTDTQYF
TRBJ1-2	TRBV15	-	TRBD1	TGTGCCACCAGCAGGGTACCGGACAGGGCGAATTATGGCTACACCTTC	CATSRVPDRANYGYTF
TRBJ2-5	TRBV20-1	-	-	TGCAGTGCTAGCCCTAGTTACAATGAGCAGTACTTC	CSASPSYNEQYF
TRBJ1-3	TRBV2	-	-	TGCGCCAGCAGTGAAACAGGGAACACCATATATTTT	CASSETGNTIYF
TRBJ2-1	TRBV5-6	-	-	TGTGCCAGCAGAAGACAGTACAATGAGCAGTTCTTC	CASRRQYNEQFF
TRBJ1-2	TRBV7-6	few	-	TGTGCCAGCAGCCCTTCCCGAAACCTTAACTATGGCTACACCTTC	CASSPSRNLNYGYTF
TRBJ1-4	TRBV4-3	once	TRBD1	TGCGCCAGCAGCCGTGGACAGGGACTCGATGCGAATGAAAAACTGTTTTTT	CASSRGQGLDANEKLFF
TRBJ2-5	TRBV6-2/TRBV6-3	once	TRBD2	TGTGCCAGCATCCCCTTTTTGTGGGTCGGGGGGGCTCTTTCGGAAAATGAGCAGTACTTC	CASIPFLWVGGALSENEQYF
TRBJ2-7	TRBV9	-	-	TGTGCCAGCAGCGAGGACATCTACAATGAGCAGTACTTC	CASSEDIYNEQYF
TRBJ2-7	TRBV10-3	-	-	TGTGCCATCAGTGAGATAACAAATGTGCGGCTTCCCAGCTCCTACGAGCAGTACTTC	CAISEITNVRLPSSYEQYF
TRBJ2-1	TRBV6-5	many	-	TGTGCCAGCAGTTACGGGTATGAGCAGTTCTTC	CASSYGYEQFF
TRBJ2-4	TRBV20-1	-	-	TGCAGTGCTTCCTCCCCCGGAGCGAGCAAAAACATTCAGTACTTC	CSASSPGASKNIQYF
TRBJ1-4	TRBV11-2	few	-	TGTGCCAGCCGAAGGTCGAGGGCAGGGAATGAAAAACTGTTTTTT	CASRRSRAGNEKLFF
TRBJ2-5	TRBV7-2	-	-	TGTGCCAGCAGCTTGTTTATCGCCAGGGAGACCCAGTACTTC	CASSLFIARETQYF
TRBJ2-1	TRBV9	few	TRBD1	TGTGCCAGCAGCGTAGCAGGGGGCGAGTACAATGAGCAGTTCTTC	CASSVAGGEYNEQFF
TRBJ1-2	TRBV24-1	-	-	TGTGCCGCGTCCCGGGGCAGTACAGATGGCTACACCTTC	CAASRGSTDGYTF
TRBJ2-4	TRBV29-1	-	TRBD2	TGCAGCGTGGAAACTAGCGCTTCCTACAATGAGCAGTACTTC	CSVETSASYNEQYF
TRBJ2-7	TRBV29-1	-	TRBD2	TGCAGCGTCCCTCTGGGACTAGAAGGGGGTGAGCAGTACTTC	CSVPLGLEGGEQYF
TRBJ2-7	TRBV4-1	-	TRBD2	TGCGCCAGCAGAACCTACACCGGGACTAGCGGCCACAGCTCCTACAATGAGCAGTACTTC	CASRTYTGTSGHSSYNEQYF
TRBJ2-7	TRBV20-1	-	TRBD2	TGCAGTGCTAGATCTAGCGGAGCCTACAATGAGCAGTACTTC	CSARSSGAYNEQYF
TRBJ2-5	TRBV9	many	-	TGTGCCAGCAGCGTAGATGGGGCCCCGGGAGAGACCCAGTACTTC	CASSVDGAPGETQYF
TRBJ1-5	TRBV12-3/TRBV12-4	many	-	TGTGCCAGCAGTTTTCTGGAGAGCAATCAGCCCCAGCATTTT	CASSFLESNQPQHF
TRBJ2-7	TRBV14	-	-	TGTGCCAGCAGCCAACGACCTCTATTGGGCTCCTACAATGAGCAGTACTTC	CASSQRPLLGSYNEQYF
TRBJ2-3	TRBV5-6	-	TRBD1	TGTGCCAGCAGCCCGGACAGGGTATTAGATACGCAGTATTTT	CASSPDRVLDTQYF
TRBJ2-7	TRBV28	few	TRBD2	TGTGCCAGCAGACTAGCGGAACCCTACGAGCAGTACTTC	CASRLAEPYEQYF
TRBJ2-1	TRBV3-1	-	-	TGTGCCAGCAGCCCGGGACCTGGCGAGCAGTTCTTC	CASSPGPGEQFF
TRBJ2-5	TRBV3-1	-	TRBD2	TGTGCCAGCAGCCAAGACCTAGCGGGAGGTACAGAGACCCAGTACTTC	CASSQDLAGGTETQYF
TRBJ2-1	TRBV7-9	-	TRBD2	TGTGCCAGCAGCCTCCTGATAGCGGGCTCCTACAATGAGCAGTTCTTC	CASSLLIAGSYNEQFF
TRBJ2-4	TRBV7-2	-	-	TGTGCCAGCAGCTTAGCGCACCTGTCAGGCATTCAGTACTTC	CASSLAHLSGIQYF
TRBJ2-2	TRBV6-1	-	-	TGTGCCAGCAGCCAAAGTGGCAGTAACACCGGGGAGCTGTTTTTT	CASSQSGSNTGELFF